Listed below are T cell receptor beta chains from one sample, sequenced in a study of blood T cell repertoires in COVID-19. Profiling relied on immunoSEQ multiplex PCR, and the TCRdb table lists in-frame clones only, not all of them. This sample has some 100,000 clones, with about 90% found just once. What was sequenced was peripheral blood. These receptors all come from a human donor with active COVID-19. The donor label of this sample is uncertain. Each CDR3 is given with its conserved first and last residue. D genes are given only for firm matches. Where a row states a size, it is once, few, many or the class of an expanded clone; other rows omit it.

TRBJ2-1,.,.,TRBV9,CASSPGTGSYNEQFF,TGTGCCAGCAGCCCTGGTACTGGCTCCTACAATGAGCAGTTCTTC
TRBJ2-5,.,TRBD2,TRBV9,CASSASGRLLETQYF,TGTGCCAGCAGCGCTAGCGGACGGCTCCTGGAGACCCAGTACTTC
TRBJ1-2,.,TRBD1,TRBV13,CASSLRGAGGKGYTF,TGTGCCAGCAGCCTTAGGGGAGCAGGGGGTAAAGGCTACACCTTC
TRBJ2-1,.,.,TRBV6-5,CASRPAGYYNEQFF,TGTGCCAGCAGGCCGGCGGGGTATTACAATGAGCAGTTCTTC
TRBJ2-7,.,.,TRBV27,CASSHSALADYEQYF,TGTGCCAGCAGTCACTCGGCCCTGGCGGACTACGAGCAGTACTTC
TRBJ2-5,.,.,TRBV18,CASSPLARETQYF,TGTGCCAGCTCACCACTGGCGAGGGAGACCCAGTACTTC
TRBJ1-5,.,TRBD1,TRBV29-1,CSVGDRDDQPQHF,TGCAGCGTAGGGGACAGAGACGATCAGCCCCAGCATTTT
TRBJ1-3,.,.,TRBV19,CASSLRRVAGGNTIYF,TGTGCCAGTAGTCTACGGAGGGTCGCCGGTGGAAACACCATATATTTT
TRBJ1-2,.,.,TRBV24-1,CATSDSGVLNGYTF,TGTGCCACCAGTGATTCAGGGGTACTTAATGGCTACACCTTC
TRBJ1-6,.,.,TRBV10-2,CASSDRVMNSPLHF,TGCGCCAGCAGTGACCGAGTTATGAATTCACCCCTCCACTTT
TRBJ1-6,.,.,TRBV19,CASSRALGGLISPLHF,TGTGCCAGTAGTCGAGCCCTGGGTGGGCTAATTTCACCCCTCCACTTT
TRBJ2-2,.,TRBD1,TRBV11-2,CASSSLTGGSGELFF,TGTGCCAGCAGCTCCCTTACAGGGGGCTCCGGGGAGCTGTTTTTT
TRBJ2-7,.,TRBD1,TRBV5-5,CASSLEGDRPYEQYF,TGTGCCAGCAGCTTGGAAGGGGACAGACCCTACGAGCAGTACTTC
TRBJ1-2,.,TRBD1,TRBV10-3,CATGQGGYTF,TGTGCCACCGGACAGGGAGGCTACACCTTC
TRBJ1-3,.,.,TRBV28,CASSSRTLTGNTIYF,TGTGCCAGCAGTTCACGGACACTCACTGGAAACACCATATATTTT
TRBJ2-1,.,TRBD2,TRBV6-4,CASSLRGGGEQFF,TGTGCCAGCAGTTTGCGGGGGGGCGGTGAGCAGTTCTTC
TRBJ1-5,.,.,TRBV4-1,CASSQVFGNQPQHF,TGCGCCAGCAGCCAAGTATTCGGCAATCAGCCCCAGCATTTT
TRBJ1-1,.,.,TRBV11-2,CASSFLSGYAEAFF,TGTGCCAGCAGCTTTCTCTCGGGGTACGCTGAAGCTTTCTTT
TRBJ2-2,.,.,TRBV7-9,CASSLGEAPEGTGELFF,TGTGCCAGCAGCTTAGGCGAGGCCCCCGAAGGAACCGGGGAGCTGTTTTTT
TRBJ1-1,.,.,TRBV5-4,CASSPYMNTEAFF,TGTGCCAGCAGCCCTTACATGAACACTGAAGCTTTCTTT
TRBJ1-2,.,TRBD1,TRBV9,CASRGDREYSNYGYTF,TGTGCCAGCAGGGGGGACAGGGAATATAGTAACTATGGCTACACCTTC
TRBJ2-3,.,TRBD1,TRBV24-1,CATSDVTGDTQYF,TGTGCCACCAGTGATGTGACAGGGGATACGCAGTATTTT
TRBJ2-2,.,.,TRBV18,CASSPGRATGELFF,TGTGCCAGCTCACCAGGTCGCGCCACCGGGGAGCTGTTTTTT
TRBJ1-6,.,.,TRBV19,CASRGRDGSPLHF,TGTGCCAGTAGGGGGAGGGACGGTTCACCCCTCCACTTT
TRBJ2-2,.,.,TRBV21-1,CASSTAGGTGELFF,TGTGCCAGCAGCACGGCAGGGGGCACCGGGGAGCTGTTTTTT
TRBJ2-3,once,TRBD1,TRBV29-1,CSVGFLGGITDTQYF,TGCAGCGTTGGCTTCTTAGGGGGCATAACAGATACGCAGTATTTT
TRBJ1-1,few,TRBD1,TRBV7-8,CASSLVQGATEAFF,TGTGCCAGCAGCTTAGTTCAGGGGGCCACTGAAGCTTTCTTT